This entry concerns a single T cell receptor (beta chain). V dropped 3 bases and J dropped 7; count of bases not matched to a gene: 11. Germline CDR1 and CDR2: SGHAT and FQNNGV. The CDR3 loop spans 18 amino acids. This entry comes from a study of CD8+ T cells in alopecia areata. Reverse transcribed after extraction, RNA yielded cDNA as the sequencing template. Generated by immunoSEQ multiplex PCR, the TCRdb table keeps only in-frame clones and is missing some. The table records around 120,000 clones, roughly 66% of them present only once. What was sequenced was CD4+ T cells sorted from blood. The J gene is TRBJ2-1, the V gene TRBV11-2; TRBD2 aligns across 14 bases. This clonotype was sampled from a human donor in good health. The CDR3 DNA reads TGTGCCAGCAGCTTGGGACTAGCGGGGGCCTTCCTGAGGAATGAGCAGTTCTTC. This gives the protein CASSLGLAGAFLRNEQFF.